These T cell receptor beta chains were read from a single sample in a study of blood T cell repertoires in COVID-19. This table comes from immunoSEQ multiplex PCR, and its TCRdb copy is limited to in-frame clones, with some not included. The sample has roughly 200,000 clones, around 84% seen once. Sequencing was carried out using peripheral blood. Receptors originate from an elderly woman with COVID-19, enrolled during active disease. Both conserved end residues are part of each CDR3. A D gene is named only where the DNA matches it firmly. Size is omitted from some rows. Given values are once, few, many or a class for expanded clones.

cdr3_nt cdr3_aa clone_size v_call d_call j_call
TGTGCCAGCAGCACTCGACAGGGGCTGGGCTATGGCTACACCTTC CASSTRQGLGYGYTF NA TRBV4-2 TRBD1 TRBJ1-2
TGTGCCAGCAGTTCCGCTCCGGGACAGGAGGATGGCTACACCTTC CASSSAPGQEDGYTF NA TRBV6-6 TRBD1 TRBJ1-2
TGTGCCAGCAGCGGGGGACAGGCACTAATTAATGAAAAACTGTTTTTT CASSGGQALINEKLFF few TRBV7-2 TRBD1 TRBJ1-4
TGCAGCGCTCGACAGCAGAACACTGAAGCTTTCTTT CSARQQNTEAFF NA TRBV29-1 NA TRBJ1-1
TGTGCCATCAGTGATTCTAGCGGGGTCGGTACGCAGTATTTT CAISDSSGVGTQYF once TRBV10-3 TRBD2 TRBJ2-3
TGTGCCAGCAGTCGAGAAAGCGCTCCGGAGACCCAGTACTTC CASSRESAPETQYF NA TRBV2 NA TRBJ2-5
TGTGCCAGCAGCCAAAGGGGCGAAAACATTCAGTACTTC CASSQRGENIQYF once TRBV3-1/TRBV3-2 NA TRBJ2-4
TGTGCCAGCAGCTTGGGACAGTCCTTTGTCGGGGAGCTGTTTTTT CASSLGQSFVGELFF NA TRBV5-4 NA TRBJ2-2
TGTGCCAGCTCACTTGGTAGCAGGGGACATCCTGAAGCTTTCTTT CASSLGSRGHPEAFF NA TRBV18 NA TRBJ1-1
TGTGCCAGCGCTGTGAGCCAGCCCCAGCATTTT CASAVSQPQHF NA TRBV6-5 NA TRBJ1-5
TGCGCCAGCAGCTTGACTAGCGGGGGGGCTGGGAAGGATACGCAGTATTTT CASSLTSGGAGKDTQYF NA TRBV5-1 TRBD2 TRBJ2-3
TGTGCCAGCAGCGGACAACAGGGGCGGAGTGGCTACACCTTC CASSGQQGRSGYTF NA TRBV9 TRBD1 TRBJ1-2
TGTGCCAGCAGCTTCGGACAGGGTGAAGCTTTCTTT CASSFGQGEAFF NA TRBV11-2 TRBD1 TRBJ1-1
TGTGCCTGGAGTGTACGGGGATATAGCAATCAGCCCCAGCATTTT CAWSVRGYSNQPQHF NA TRBV30 NA TRBJ1-5
TGCGCCAGCAGCCCGGGACATACTGGTGGGAACACTGAAGCTTTCTTT CASSPGHTGGNTEAFF NA TRBV5-1 NA TRBJ1-1
TGTGCCAGCAGCAGAGCGGACAGGGCAAACAATGAGCAGTTCTTC CASSRADRANNEQFF NA TRBV6-6 TRBD1 TRBJ2-1
TGCGCCAGCAGCTTGGGGGGTACAGGGGGCATTCAGCCCCAGCATTTT CASSLGGTGGIQPQHF NA TRBV5-1 TRBD1 TRBJ1-5
TGTGCCAGCAGTGAAACAGGGTCGACCTATGGCTACACCTTC CASSETGSTYGYTF few TRBV2 NA TRBJ1-2
TGTGCCAGCAGCGTAGGAGGACAGGGCACGTACGAGCAGTACTTC CASSVGGQGTYEQYF few TRBV9 TRBD1 TRBJ2-7
TGTGCCAGCAGCCAGGACAGGTCTCGCTCTGGAAACACCATATATTTT CASSQDRSRSGNTIYF NA TRBV4-2 TRBD1 TRBJ1-3
TGTGCCAGCAGCTCTGGCGGGGCCCTCAACACTGAAGCTTTCTTT CASSSGGALNTEAFF once TRBV7-2 NA TRBJ1-1
TGTGCCAGTACCACTCCCGGGACAGGGAATCAGCCCCAGCATTTT CASTTPGTGNQPQHF NA TRBV19 TRBD1 TRBJ1-5
TGTGCCACCAGCAGAGGAGGGACAGCTTCTAGCTCTGGAAACACCATATATTTT CATSRGGTASSSGNTIYF NA TRBV15 TRBD1 TRBJ1-3
TGTGCCAGTAGTGCCGTCACAGGGGTGAACACTGAAGCTTTCTTT CASSAVTGVNTEAFF NA TRBV19 TRBD1 TRBJ1-1
TGTGCCACCAGCAGAGTTCCCGGGGTGCAAACCGGGGAGCTGTTTTTT CATSRVPGVQTGELFF NA TRBV15 NA TRBJ2-2
TGTGCCATCACGACCGAGGCGGGGGGGGAGAATGAGCAGTTCTTC CAITTEAGGENEQFF NA TRBV10-3 TRBD2 TRBJ2-1
TGTGCCAGCAGGTACAGCAAGGGGGAGACCCAGTACTTC CASRYSKGETQYF NA TRBV12-3/TRBV12-4 NA TRBJ2-5
TGTGCCAGCAGCTTCCCCGGGACACGCTCTAACTATGGCTACACCTTC CASSFPGTRSNYGYTF NA TRBV28 NA TRBJ1-2
TGTGCCAGCAGCCCGGTGCGGGGGGGGAACACTGAAGCTTTCTTT CASSPVRGGNTEAFF NA TRBV7-9 NA TRBJ1-1
TGTGCCGCATCGGGCCAAAGGGGTATACAGTCACCCCTCCACTTT CAASGQRGIQSPLHF NA TRBV6-5 NA TRBJ1-6
TGTGCCAGCAGCTATCTTACTAGCGGGGGCACAGATACGCAGTATTTT CASSYLTSGGTDTQYF NA TRBV5-4 TRBD2 TRBJ2-3
TGTGCCAGCAGCTTGGGCGGGCCCACCGGGGAGCTGTTTTTT CASSLGGPTGELFF few TRBV11-2 NA TRBJ2-2
TGTGCCAGCAGTTACTCGGCAGCGCGCGCAGATACGCAGTATTTT CASSYSAARADTQYF NA TRBV6-5 NA TRBJ2-3
TGCGCCAGCAGCCAAGATCGGGGCCCAGGGGCCAATGAGCAGTTCTTC CASSQDRGPGANEQFF NA TRBV4-3 NA TRBJ2-1
TGTGCCGCGGGGGTTCCGGGCACTGAAGCTTTCTTT CAAGVPGTEAFF NA TRBV6-5 NA TRBJ1-1
TGTGCCAGCAGTTACTCGGGGGGATACACTGAAGCTTTCTTT CASSYSGGYTEAFF NA TRBV6-6 NA TRBJ1-1
TGTGCCAGCAGCGCACAGGTGGACTATGGCTACACCTTC CASSAQVDYGYTF NA TRBV9 NA TRBJ1-2
TGTGCCAGCAGCTTAATGGGACAGGGGGCGAGTGGCTACACCTTC CASSLMGQGASGYTF NA TRBV7-2 TRBD1 TRBJ1-2
TGTGCCAGTAGAACCACAGCCCATGGGCTTGAAGCTTTCTTT CASRTTAHGLEAFF NA TRBV19 NA TRBJ1-1
TGTGCCAGCAGTCTGGGACTGAATACGCAGTATTTT CASSLGLNTQYF once TRBV2 NA TRBJ2-3
TGTGCCAGCAGCCGACCAGGGGGCAATGAGCAGTTCTTC CASSRPGGNEQFF NA TRBV28 TRBD1 TRBJ2-1
TGTGCCAGCAGCTTAACGGAGAATCAGCCCCAGCATTTT CASSLTENQPQHF NA TRBV11-2 NA TRBJ1-5
TGTGCCAGTAGTCTCAATCCGGGTGAAAAACTGTTTTTT CASSLNPGEKLFF NA TRBV19 NA TRBJ1-4
TGTGCCAGCAGCCAAGACTCGCGGGGTAATGAAAAACTGTTTTTT CASSQDSRGNEKLFF NA TRBV4-2 NA TRBJ1-4
TGTGCCTGGGACAGGGCGAACACTGAAGCTTTCTTT CAWDRANTEAFF NA TRBV30 TRBD1 TRBJ1-1
TGTGCCAGTAGTATAGATCGGGGGACCGGGGAGCTGTTTTTT CASSIDRGTGELFF NA TRBV19 NA TRBJ2-2
TGCGCCAGCAGCTTGGAATGGGGGCAGGGGGGCTACACCTTC CASSLEWGQGGYTF NA TRBV5-1 NA TRBJ1-2
TGTGCCAGCTCACCACAGCGGACAGGGGATGGCTACACCTTC CASSPQRTGDGYTF NA TRBV18 TRBD1 TRBJ1-2
TGTGCCAGCAGCTTAGACGGGGTAACCTACAATGAGCAGTTCTTC CASSLDGVTYNEQFF NA TRBV7-2 NA TRBJ2-1
TGTGCCAGCTCACCTATTTCAGGGGAGGAAGCTTTCTTT CASSPISGEEAFF NA TRBV18 NA TRBJ1-1
TGTGCCAGCAGCTCTGGACAGAGCTCCTACAATGAGCAGTTCTTC CASSSGQSSYNEQFF NA TRBV14 NA TRBJ2-1